This is a list of T cell receptor beta chains from one sample in a study of blood T cell repertoires in COVID-19. Sequencing used immunoSEQ multiplex PCR; TCRdb keeps in-frame clones, though not all of them. The repertoire holds 110,000 to 150,000 clones, with approximately 85% as singletons. Input material: peripheral blood. The receptors originated from a middle-aged man with acute or convalescent COVID-19. The CDR3 runs from the conserved cysteine through the conserved F or W. D genes are given only for firm matches. Clone size, where shown, is once, few, many, or a class for clones that have expanded.

V gene	clone size	J gene	D gene	CDR3 protein	CDR3 DNA
TRBV10-3	-	TRBJ2-3	-	CAIRYNPGEQPQYF	TGTGCCATCAGATATAATCCGGGAGAACAGCCGCAGTATTTT
TRBV10-3	-	TRBJ2-3	TRBD1	CAISPWTGSTDTQYF	TGTGCCATCAGCCCCTGGACAGGGAGCACAGATACGCAGTATTTT
TRBV4-1	-	TRBJ2-7	-	CASSQVTGGWSYEQYF	TGCGCCAGCAGCCAAGTTACGGGGGGCTGGTCCTACGAGCAGTACTTC
TRBV7-8	-	TRBJ2-5	-	CASSPREWRGTQYF	TGTGCCAGCAGCCCCCGGGAGTGGAGGGGGACCCAGTACTTC
TRBV10-1	-	TRBJ1-3	-	CASSESTVSGNTIYF	TGCGCCAGCAGTGAGTCTACAGTCTCTGGAAACACCATATATTTT
TRBV5-6	-	TRBJ2-1	-	CASSFGLPISYNEQFF	TGTGCCAGCAGCTTTGGGCTTCCTATTTCCTACAATGAGCAGTTCTTC
TRBV6-6	-	TRBJ1-1	-	CASRIDSQGNTEAFF	TGTGCCAGCAGGATTGATTCGCAGGGGAACACTGAAGCTTTCTTT
TRBV6-5	-	TRBJ2-7	-	CASSYIRQSYNEQYF	TGTGCCAGCAGTTACATACGACAGAGTTACAACGAGCAGTACTTC
TRBV3-1/TRBV3-2	-	TRBJ2-1	TRBD2	CAGASGGFVHEQFF	TGTGCCGGAGCGAGCGGGGGGTTTGTACATGAGCAGTTCTTC
TRBV2	-	TRBJ1-1	-	CASSYVRGAFF	TGTGCCAGCAGCTACGTAAGGGGTGCTTTCTTT
TRBV19	-	TRBJ2-1	TRBD2	CASRPLADPYNEQFF	TGTGCCAGTAGGCCACTAGCGGACCCTTACAATGAGCAGTTCTTC
TRBV5-1	-	TRBJ2-7	-	CASSLNSGYEQYF	TGCGCCAGCAGCTTGAATTCGGGTTACGAGCAGTACTTC
TRBV3-1/TRBV3-2	-	TRBJ2-1	-	CASSYRDLSYNEQFF	TGTGCCAGCAGCTACAGGGACCTCTCCTACAATGAGCAGTTCTTC
TRBV18	-	TRBJ2-7	TRBD1	CASSPPTDRVFDEQYF	TGTGCCAGCTCACCACCGACAGACAGGGTGTTTGACGAGCAGTACTTC
TRBV6-5	-	TRBJ1-2	TRBD1	CASRTGGARPYGYTF	TGTGCCAGCAGGACAGGGGGCGCGAGGCCCTATGGCTACACCTTC
TRBV5-4	-	TRBJ2-2	TRBD2	CASSLSSGSSGELFF	TGTGCCAGCAGCTTGTCTAGCGGGAGCTCCGGGGAGCTGTTTTTT
TRBV4-1	-	TRBJ2-7	TRBD2	CASSQGVERGYEQYF	TGCGCCAGCAGCCAAGGGGTCGAGCGGGGCTACGAGCAGTACTTC
TRBV28	few	TRBJ1-2	-	CASKTRQNYGYTF	TGTGCCAGCAAGACGAGGCAGAACTATGGCTACACCTTC
TRBV5-1	-	TRBJ1-2	TRBD1	CASSLSSGGDWYGYTF	TGCGCCAGCAGCTTGTCGTCAGGGGGCGATTGGTATGGCTACACCTTC
TRBV7-9	-	TRBJ1-4	-	CASSLGLGEKLFF	TGTGCCAGCAGCTTGGGGCTCGGGGAAAAACTGTTTTTT
TRBV28	-	TRBJ1-1	-	CASRIQGSTEAFF	TGTGCCAGCAGGATTCAGGGTAGCACTGAAGCTTTCTTT
TRBV11-2	-	TRBJ2-1	-	CASSLDRGGTPGGFF	TGTGCCAGCAGCTTAGATCGCGGAGGGACTCCCGGGGGGTTCTTC
TRBV6-1	-	TRBJ1-2	-	CASSDLTGPNYGYTF	TGTGCCAGCAGTGACCTGACAGGCCCTAACTATGGCTACACCTTC
TRBV7-9	-	TRBJ1-5	TRBD1	CASSQTGVQPQHF	TGTGCCAGCAGCCAGACAGGGGTTCAGCCCCAGCATTTT
TRBV6-5	-	TRBJ2-1	TRBD2	CATQLGLAGQTGEFF	TGTGCCACCCAGTTAGGACTAGCGGGCCAAACGGGGGAGTTCTTC
TRBV9	once	TRBJ2-1	TRBD2	CASSVGLAGGLNEQFF	TGTGCCAGCAGCGTAGGACTAGCGGGAGGACTGAATGAGCAGTTCTTC
TRBV5-1	-	TRBJ2-7	-	CASSFLPGGGSDGSYEQYF	TGCGCCAGCAGCTTTCTTCCCGGGGGTGGTTCAGACGGCTCCTACGAGCAGTACTTC
TRBV27	-	TRBJ2-1	-	CASSQRGSSYNEQFF	TGTGCCAGCAGCCAGAGGGGGAGCTCCTACAATGAGCAGTTCTTC
TRBV19	-	TRBJ1-4	-	CASSIDKWGGLFF	TGTGCCAGTAGTATAGATAAATGGGGAGGACTGTTTTTT
TRBV12-3/TRBV12-4	few	TRBJ2-7	-	CASSRQSYEQYF	TGTGCCAGCAGTCGACAGTCCTACGAGCAGTACTTC
TRBV3-1/TRBV3-2	once	TRBJ2-5	TRBD2	CASTDIRLAGTKTQYF	TGTGCCAGCACCGACATAAGACTAGCGGGAACTAAGACCCAGTACTTC
TRBV7-6	-	TRBJ1-3	TRBD1	CASSLVGGGASGNTIYF	TGTGCCAGCAGCTTAGTTGGAGGGGGCGCCTCTGGAAACACCATATATTTT
TRBV7-9	once	TRBJ2-1	TRBD1	CASTLGTGSLEQFF	TGTGCCAGCACCTTAGGGACAGGGAGCCTCGAGCAGTTCTTC
TRBV5-1	-	TRBJ1-2	TRBD1	CASSLGDRVPRMHGYTF	TGCGCCAGCAGCTTGGGGGACAGGGTCCCCAGGATGCATGGCTACACCTTC
TRBV5-6	-	TRBJ2-3	TRBD2	CASSFLSGRAVDTQYF	TGTGCCAGCAGCTTCCTTAGCGGGAGGGCCGTAGATACGCAGTATTTT
TRBV4-2	once	TRBJ2-1	-	CASSQVGHNNEQFF	TGTGCCAGCAGCCAAGTGGGCCATAACAATGAGCAGTTCTTC
TRBV7-9	-	TRBJ1-2	TRBD1	CASSLGRGRLSYTF	TGTGCCAGCAGCTTAGGGAGGGGGCGGCTGAGCTACACCTTC
TRBV4-1	-	TRBJ2-7	TRBD1	CASSQVRGPDEQYF	TGCGCCAGCAGCCAAGTTAGGGGGCCGGACGAGCAGTACTTC
TRBV3-1/TRBV3-2	-	TRBJ1-2	TRBD1	CASSQQGESYGYTF	TGTGCCAGCAGCCAACAGGGGGAAAGCTATGGCTACACCTTC
TRBV4-1	few	TRBJ1-1	-	CASSQDGGMNTEAFF	TGCGCCAGCAGCCAAGATGGGGGCATGAACACTGAAGCTTTCTTT
TRBV19	-	TRBJ2-2	-	CASNGVDTGELFF	TGTGCCAGTAATGGAGTGGACACCGGGGAGCTGTTTTTT
TRBV10-3	once	TRBJ1-2	TRBD1	CAISSPGQGLYGYTF	TGTGCCATCAGCTCCCCGGGACAGGGGCTTTATGGCTACACCTTC